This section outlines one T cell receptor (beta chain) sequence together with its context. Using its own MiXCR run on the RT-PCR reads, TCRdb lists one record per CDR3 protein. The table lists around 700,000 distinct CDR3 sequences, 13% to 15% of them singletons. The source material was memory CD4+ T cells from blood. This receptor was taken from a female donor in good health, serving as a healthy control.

CDR3 sequence reads: CASRNPGASILGYTF. The CDR3 DNA reads as TGCGCCAGCCGAAATCCAGGTGCATCTATTCTTGGCTACACCTTC. The chain has TRBV4-3 and TRBJ1-2; no clear D gene. V gave up 8 bases and J gave up 7 bases, with 23 bases separating them. From germline, CDR1 is LGHNA and CDR2 YSLEER. This CDR3 is 15 amino acids long.